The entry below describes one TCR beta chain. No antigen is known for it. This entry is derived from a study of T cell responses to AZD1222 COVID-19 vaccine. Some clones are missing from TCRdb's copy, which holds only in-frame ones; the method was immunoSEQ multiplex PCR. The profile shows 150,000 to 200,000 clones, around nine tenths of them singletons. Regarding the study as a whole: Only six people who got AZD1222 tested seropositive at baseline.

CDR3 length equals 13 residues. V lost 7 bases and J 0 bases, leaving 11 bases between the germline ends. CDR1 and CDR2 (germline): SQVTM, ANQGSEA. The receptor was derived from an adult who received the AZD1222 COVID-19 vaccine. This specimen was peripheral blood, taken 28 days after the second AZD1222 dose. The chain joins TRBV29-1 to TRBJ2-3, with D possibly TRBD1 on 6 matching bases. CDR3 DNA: TGCAGCGCTACAGGGTTTAGCACAGATACGCAGTATTTT. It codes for CSATGFSTDTQYF.